These 17 T cell receptor beta chains were sequenced from one sample in a study of blood T cell repertoires in COVID-19. TCRdb's table, derived via immunoSEQ multiplex PCR, lists solely in-frame clones and lacks some. The repertoire consists of a few hundred thousand clones, with more than 70% occurring once and the leading ten covering around 12%. Material for sequencing was peripheral blood. The receptor source for this set is a woman aged 50 to 60 with COVID-19, enrolled during active disease.

The V call is TRBV14, the J call TRBJ2-1, with 10 bases identical to TRBD2. The V gene's germline CDR1 is SGHDN and CDR2 FVKESK. CDR3 length equals 15 residues. After removal of 2 bases from V and 2 bases from J, the junction contained 0 bases not matched to a gene. The CDR3 loop reads CASSQTSGAYNEQFF. The CDR3 nucleotides read TGTGCCAGCAGCCAAACTAGCGGGGCCTACAATGAGCAGTTCTTC.

V is TRBV2 and J is TRBJ1-2, with a tentative D call TRBD1 (5 bases). The CDR3 is 12 residues long. V lost 3 bases and J lost 3, with 5 bases in between. Germline-derived CDR1 and CDR2 are SNHLY and FYNNEI. The CDR3 nucleotides read TGTGCCAGCAGTGAGACAGACTATGGCTACACCTTC. This codes for CASSETDYGYTF.

This sequence joins TRBV2 and TRBJ1-5; perhaps TRBD1 as D (6 bases). V gave up 8 bases and J gave up 3 bases, with 17 bases separating them. The length of the CDR3 is 15 residues. Per germline, CDR1 SNHLY and CDR2 FYNNEI. CDR3 DNA: TGTGCCAGCGCACGGCTCACAGGGTCCAATCAGCCCCAGCATTTT. It specifies CASARLTGSNQPQHF.

The V call is TRBV14, the J call TRBJ1-1, with 8 bases identical to TRBD1. Germline V CDR1 and CDR2: SGHDN, FVKESK. The CDR3 loop spans 16 amino acids. The V gene end was trimmed by 2 bases and the J gene end by 4 bases; junction bases not matched to a gene: 9. The CDR3: CASSQRSNRGITEAFF. The CDR3 DNA is TGTGCCAGCAGCCAAAGGTCGAACAGGGGGATCACTGAAGCTTTCTTT.

This chain joins TRBV15 and TRBJ1-2, with 9 bases aligning to TRBD1. The germline V gene encodes CDR1 LNHNV and CDR2 YYDKDF (reference sequence). V lost 7 bases, J lost 7 bases, and 7 bases stayed unmatched. This CDR3 spans 13 amino acids. CDR3 residues: CATTPGQGIGYTF. Written as DNA, the CDR3 is TGTGCCACCACCCCGGGACAGGGAATTGGCTACACCTTC.

This chain uses TRBV10-1 with TRBJ2-2; no firm D call. The CDR3 runs to 13 residues. Germline-derived CDR1 and CDR2 are WNHNN and SYGVQD (reference sequence). The V end was cut by 4 bases, the J end by 6 bases, with 9 bases between. CDR3 residues: CASSAAVPGELFF. The CDR3 DNA reads as TGCGCCAGCAGTGCCGCGGTACCCGGGGAGCTGTTTTTT.

In its sample, this clone was seen once. The chain uses TRBV18 and TRBJ1-1, with a tentative D call TRBD1 (5 bases). The CDR3 contains 14 residues. Germline CDR1 and CDR2: KGHSH and LQKENI. The V gene lost 3 bases and the J gene lost 1 base, with 9 bases spanning the gap. CDR3 nucleotide sequence: TGTGCCAGCTCACCGGGGCGGGAGAACACTGAAGCTTTCTTT. Its translation: CASSPGRENTEAFF. Combining the CDR3 with reference TRBV18 and TRBJ1-1 gives the whole variable domain NAGVMQNPRHLVRRRGQEARLRCSPMKGHSHVYWYRQLPEEGLKFMVYLQKENIIDESGMPKERFSAEFPKEGPSILRIQQVVRGDSAAYFCASSPGRENTEAFFGQGTRLTVV.

This chain links TRBV28 with TRBJ1-1; 10 bases agree with TRBD1. J gave up 5 bases and V 5 bases, and 8 bases lay outside the gene matches. This CDR3 is built from 15 residues. The germline V gene encodes CDR1 MDHEN and CDR2 SYDVKM. The CDR3 protein is CASSLFDRGRTEAFF. CDR3 DNA sequence: TGTGCCAGCAGTCTCTTCGACAGGGGGCGTACTGAAGCTTTCTTT.

J is TRBJ1-1 and V is TRBV10-2; no clear D gene. This CDR3 contains 13 residues. Germline V gene lookup returns CDR1 WSHSY and CDR2 SAAADI. Trimming stripped 11 bases from V and 2 bases from J, with 15 bases between. Here the CDR3 DNA reads TGCGCCTCTCGAGGGTCGAGTAACACTGAAGCTTTCTTT. It codes for CASRGSSNTEAFF.

J is TRBJ2-7 and V is TRBV27; D remains ambiguous. This CDR3 comprises 14 residues. The germline V gene encodes CDR1 MNHEY and CDR2 SMNVEV (reference sequence). V was shortened by 5 bases and J by 2 bases, with 13 bases between the two germline ends. Here the CDR3 reads CASSPHRSTYEQYF. The DNA for the CDR3 is TGTGCCAGCAGTCCTCATCGTTCTACCTACGAGCAGTACTTC.

This clone was observed once. This chain connects TRBV10-1 to TRBJ2-1; 9 bases agree with TRBD1. The length of the CDR3 is 14 residues. Trimming at V came to 4 bases and at J to 8 bases, leaving 6 bases not matched to a gene. Germline values: CDR1 WNHNN, CDR2 SYGVQD (reference sequence). The CDR3 coding sequence is TGCGCCAGCAGTGTCGGCTGGACAGGGGATGAGCAGTTCTTC. Encoded protein: CASSVGWTGDEQFF.

This clone was found once. This chain's CDR3 is CASSPGTSGGAETQYF. The CDR3 nucleotides are TGTGCCAGCAGCCCAGGGACTAGCGGGGGGGCAGAGACCCAGTACTTC. The gene calls are TRBV13 and TRBJ2-5, with TRBD2 matching over 16 bases. Per germline, CDR1 PRHDT and CDR2 FYEKMQ (reference sequence). V dropped 5 bases and J dropped 4; count of bases not matched to a gene: 4. The CDR3 runs to 16 residues.

V usage is TRBV3-1 (or the pseudogene TRBV3-2) and J usage is TRBJ2-7; the D gene is possibly TRBD1 (7 bases). Germline V gene lookup returns CDR1 LGHDT and CDR2 YNNKEL (reference sequence). V shed 5 bases and J shed 3 bases, with 14 bases lying between them. This CDR3 has 14 amino acids. For the CDR3, the DNA is TGTGCCAGCAGCTTACAGGGGAGGATCTACGAGCAGTACTTC. It codes for CASSLQGRIYEQYF.

V gene TRBV12-3 or TRBV12-4 combines with J gene TRBJ1-4, with unresolved D. Trimming took off 5 bases at V and 0 bases at J, with 4 bases between the two ends. CDR3 length equals 13 residues. Written as DNA, the CDR3 is TGTGCCAGCAGTCTTGCAACTAATGAAAAACTGTTTTTT. Its translation: CASSLATNEKLFF.

The V gene is TRBV12-5, the J gene TRBJ2-7; the match to TRBD1 covers 9 bases. From germline, CDR1 is LGHNT and CDR2 FRNRAP. V dropped 5 bases and J dropped 0; count of bases not matched to a gene: 14. This CDR3 comprises 18 residues. CDR3 region: CASGPLPKGTGSSYEQYF. The CDR3 DNA reads TGTGCTAGTGGTCCCCTCCCCAAAGGGACAGGGAGCTCCTACGAGCAGTACTTC.

The chain couples TRBV15 to TRBJ1-2; D is unclear. V was cut by 7 bases and J by 3 bases, with 18 bases left in between. This CDR3 has 15 residues. The germline gives CDR1 LNHNV, CDR2 YYDKDF (reference sequence). This chain's CDR3 is CATIAKAESDYGYTF. Here the CDR3 DNA reads TGTGCCACCATCGCCAAAGCGGAATCAGACTATGGCTACACCTTC.

The V and J genes are TRBV28 and TRBJ2-4; the match to TRBD1 covers 7 bases. The CDR3 consists of 17 residues. Germline assignment: CDR1 MDHEN and CDR2 SYDVKM. The ends lost 7 bases at V and 0 bases at J; junction bases unmatched: 12. CDR3 DNA sequence: TGTGCCAGCATCCTGGACAGGCTAGGTCTAGCCAAAAACATTCAGTACTTC. Amino acid sequence: CASILDRLGLAKNIQYF.